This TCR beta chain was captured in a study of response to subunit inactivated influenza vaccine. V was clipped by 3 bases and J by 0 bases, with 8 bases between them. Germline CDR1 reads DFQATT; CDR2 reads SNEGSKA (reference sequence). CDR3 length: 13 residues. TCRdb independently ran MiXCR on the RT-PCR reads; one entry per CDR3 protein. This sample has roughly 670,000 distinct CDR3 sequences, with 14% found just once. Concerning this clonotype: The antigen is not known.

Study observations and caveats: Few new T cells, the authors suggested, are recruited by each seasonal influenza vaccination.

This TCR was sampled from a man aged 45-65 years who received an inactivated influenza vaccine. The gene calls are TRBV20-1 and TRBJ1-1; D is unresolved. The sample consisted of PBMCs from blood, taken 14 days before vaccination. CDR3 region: CSASQYMNTEAFF. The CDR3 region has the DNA TGCAGTGCTAGTCAGTACATGAACACTGAAGCTTTCTTT.